The count of the clone carrying this T cell receptor beta chain is one. Its matching antigen is unknown. Per the germline V gene, CDR1 is SGDLS and CDR2 is YYNGEE. Trimming removed 0 bases from V and 0 bases from J, with 9 bases in between. This CDR3 comprises 16 residues. Clones were sequenced by immunoSEQ multiplex PCR, and TCRdb holds only the in-frame ones, with some missing. In the table there are 130,000 or so clones, around nine tenths of which are singletons. This sample stems from a study of graft-versus-host responses after intestinal transplantation. Across the whole study: Recipients had multivisceral, liver-intestinal, or isolated intestinal transplants.

Findings of the study overall: Marrow from the recipient contained GvH clones, some of which had appeared first in ileum or blood. In patients with graft-donor T cell macrochimerism, allograft graft-versus-host to host-versus-graft clonal ratios were high. Among circulating GvH clones, peak levels were associated with early post-transplant declines in HvG clones.

The chain recombines TRBV9 with TRBJ2-2; possible D gene TRBD2, 6 bases. This TCR derives from a human donor who received an intestinal transplant. Sequencing used unstimulated CD4+ T cells sorted from spleen or lymph node cells, obtained before intestinal transplant. The CDR3 coding sequence is TGTGCCAGCAGCGTAGTTGGGGGGACGAACACCGGGGAGCTGTTTTTT. It translates to CASSVVGGTNTGELFF.